The T cell receptor beta chain described here comes from a study of shared clonotypes between healthy human individuals. General study findings and limits: The study sampled only blood, and tissue repertoires likely differ. Incomplete sequencing of sorted subsets was indicated by rarefaction despite large depth. The authors expected sequencing depth to affect clonotype sharing among donors.

The protocol was immunoSEQ multiplex PCR, while the TCRdb copy is restricted to in-frame clones and leaves out a portion. This table holds approximately 980,000 clones, about 80% found once. Germline V lookup: CDR1 SGHTA, CDR2 FQGTGA. This CDR3 is built from 13 residues. Trimming left V 4 bases short and J 6 bases short, with 10 bases between. In regard to this clone: What it recognizes is unknown.

The sequenced sample consisted of memory CD4+ T cells sorted from blood. Subset denoted: CD45RA-negative fraction. This clonotype was obtained from a young man in good health. V and J are TRBV7-3 and TRBJ2-1; D is possibly TRBD1 or TRBD2 (5 bases each). The CDR3 region has the DNA TGTGCCAGCAGCTCTCAGGGACGCAATGAGCAGTTCTTC. Amino acid sequence: CASSSQGRNEQFF.